Sequencing of this T cell receptor (beta chain) was carried out in a study of CD4 T cells in relation to SARS-CoV-2 and coronaviruses. The V end was cut by 1 base, the J end by 8 bases, with 11 bases between. Germline V CDR1 and CDR2: GTSNPN, SVGIG (reference sequence). CDR3 length: 13 residues. The study's findings and limits: Compared with monoreactive clones, crossreactive clones showed significantly weaker SARS-CoV-2 expansion.

CD4+ T cells from unexposed donors were obtained before the COVID-19 pandemic (2011-2018). After roughly ten days of culture, CD4+ T cells were isolated. TCRdb keeps only in-frame clones here, not all; method: immunoSEQ multiplex PCR. Altogether 15,000 to 25,000 clones are present, 75% to 85% being singletons, with the ten largest covering roughly 25%. This clone was seen a single time. What it binds is not known. The TCR originated in a human donor in good health. The rearrangement links TRBV30 to TRBJ1-4, with D unclear. The specimen was CD4+ T cells from PBMCs, cultured in vitro. In nucleotides, the CDR3 is TGTGCCTGGAGTGCGAAGGGAGGGGAAAAACTGTTTTTT. Translating gives CAWSAKGGEKLFF.